The entry below gives a single T cell receptor (beta chain) sequence along with its context. This sample is drawn from a study of T-cell reconstitution after alpha-beta-depleted transplantation in children. This CDR3 comprises 14 residues. The junction had 6 bases not matched to a gene; V was cut back by 2 bases and J by 5 bases. CDR1 is DFQATT and CDR2 is SNEGSKA in the germline V gene (reference sequence). Construction of the TCRbeta library involved unique molecular identifiers. TCRdb recomputed calls from the PCR reads with MiXCR, one row per CDR3 protein. The sample includes almost 400,000 distinct CDR3 sequences, about a fifth seen only once; the top ten take 3.5% to 4%.

The chain uses TRBV20-1 and TRBJ2-7, with 10 bases aligning to TRBD1. This clonotype originated in a human donor who donated a stem cell graft to a child with acute myeloid leukemia. This specimen consisted of PBMCs from the stem cell graft donor, obtained from the stem cell graft. The CDR3 is CSARPPGQGNEQYF. The CDR3, as DNA: TGCAGTGCTAGACCGCCGGGACAGGGGAACGAGCAGTACTTC.